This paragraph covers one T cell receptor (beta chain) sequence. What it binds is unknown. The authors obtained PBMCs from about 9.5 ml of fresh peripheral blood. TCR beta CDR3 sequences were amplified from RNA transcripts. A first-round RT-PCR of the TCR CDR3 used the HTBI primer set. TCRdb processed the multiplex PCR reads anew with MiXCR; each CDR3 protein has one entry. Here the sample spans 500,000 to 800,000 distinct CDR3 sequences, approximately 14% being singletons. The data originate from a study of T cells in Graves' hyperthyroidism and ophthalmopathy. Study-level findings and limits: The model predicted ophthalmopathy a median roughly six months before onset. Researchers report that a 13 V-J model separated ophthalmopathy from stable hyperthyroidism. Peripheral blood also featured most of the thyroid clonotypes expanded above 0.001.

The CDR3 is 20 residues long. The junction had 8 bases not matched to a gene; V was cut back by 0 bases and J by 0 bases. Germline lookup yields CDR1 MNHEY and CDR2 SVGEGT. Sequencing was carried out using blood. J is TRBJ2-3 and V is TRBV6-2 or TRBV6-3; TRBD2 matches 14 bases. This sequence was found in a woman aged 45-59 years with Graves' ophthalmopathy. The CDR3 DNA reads TGTGCCAGCAGTTACTCGCTGACCGGGACTAGCGGGAGCAGCACAGATACGCAGTATTTT. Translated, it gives CASSYSLTGTSGSSTDTQYF.